The entry below describes one T cell receptor beta chain. Its matching antigen is unknown. This entry comes from a study of blood T cells in healthy people across ages. Study-wide background: Per every two T cells, about one barcoded beta molecule was captured by template switching. Study results and caveats: TCR beta diversity per million T cells fell roughly linearly with age.

A second PCR of 7 to 11 cycles used a sample-barcoded 5' primer and a J-beta primer mix. TCRdb analysed the 5' RACE reads with MiXCR anew, one entry per CDR3 protein. Among approximately 730,000 distinct CDR3 sequences, 53% were seen once, and the ten largest hold about 42%. Donors each provided roughly 10 milliliters of peripheral blood. Between the trimmed V and J ends, which lost 8 bases and 8 bases, there was a span of 18 bases. The CDR3 contains 14 residues. CDR1 is MNHNS and CDR2 is SASEGT in the germline V gene. This clonotype was sampled from a man at least 80 years old in good health. V and J are TRBV6-1 and TRBJ1-4; the D is unclear. Sequencing was performed on blood. The DNA for the CDR3 is TGTGCCAGCCACCTAGGCTTGGGGAGGGAAAAACTGTTTTTT. It translates to CASHLGLGREKLFF.